Below are 18 T cell receptor beta chains sequenced from a single sample in a study of cytomegalovirus exposure and HLA in healthy donors. The PCR employed 60 Vbeta primers together with 13 Jbeta primers. The data were produced by immunoSEQ multiplex PCR, yet TCRdb's version contains in-frame clones alone and is incomplete. This repertoire includes about 140,000 clones. Sequencing was carried out using PBMCs. The receptors were gathered from a man aged 40-55 years in good health and CMV-seronegative.

The V call is TRBV5-4, the J call TRBJ2-2; D is possibly TRBD1 (5 bases). The V and J ends lost 0 bases and 4 bases respectively, with 7 bases between them. The CDR3 is made up of 14 amino acids. Looked up from germline, CDR1 is SGHNT and CDR2 is YYREEE (reference sequence). The chain's CDR3 is CASSLAGFTGELFF. The CDR3, as DNA: TGTGCCAGCAGCTTGGCAGGGTTCACCGGGGAGCTGTTTTTT. Supplemented by reference TRBV5-4 and TRBJ2-2, the full variable domain reads ETGVTQSPTHLIKTRGQQVTLRCSSQSGHNTVSWYQQALGQGPQFIFQYYREEENGRGNFPPRFSGLQFPNYSSELNVNALELDDSALYLCASSLAGFTGELFFGEGSRLTVL.

The gene calls are TRBV7-2 and TRBJ2-7; TRBD2 matches at 13 bases. CDR1 is SGHTA and CDR2 is FQGNSA in the germline V gene. V lost 10 bases, J lost 7 bases, and 7 bases stayed unmatched. This CDR3 spans 13 amino acids. The CDR3 nucleotides read TGTGCCACCACCACACTAGCGGGGGGGGAGCAGTACTTC. Protein sequence: CATTTLAGGEQYF.

Comment on this clone: Other DNA sequences in this specimen translate into the identical CDR3. The V gene is TRBV6-1, the J gene TRBJ1-2; 7 bases agree with TRBD1. This CDR3 contains 14 residues. V gave up 8 bases and J gave up 8 bases; unmatched junction bases: 14. Germline CDR1 reads MNHNS; CDR2 reads SASEGT. The CDR3 coding sequence is TGTGCCAGCTGCGAGGACCTTGACAGGGACGGCTACACCTTC. Translated, it gives CASCEDLDRDGYTF.

This chain connects TRBV19 to TRBJ1-5, with 12 bases fitting TRBD1. CDR1 is LNHDA, CDR2 SQIVND, per germline (reference sequence). The CDR3 extends over 17 amino acids. Trimming at V came to 4 bases and at J to 4 bases, leaving 8 bases not matched to a gene. The CDR3 nucleotides read TGTGCCAGTAGTAAGGGACAGGGGGCTTATCCAAATCAGCCCCAGCATTTT. It is translated as CASSKGQGAYPNQPQHF.

The chain couples TRBV5-4 to TRBJ1-2, with a weak D call TRBD1 (6 bases). The CDR3 runs 14 residues. Deletions cut 1 base from V and 3 bases from J, with 10 bases between. Germline CDR1 and CDR2: SGHNT and YYREEE (reference sequence). The CDR3, as DNA: TGTGCCAGCAGCTTGCAGGGGTCTTACTATGGCTACACCTTC. The encoded protein is CASSLQGSYYGYTF. Drawing the rest from reference TRBV5-4 and TRBJ1-2, the complete variable domain is ETGVTQSPTHLIKTRGQQVTLRCSSQSGHNTVSWYQQALGQGPQFIFQYYREEENGRGNFPPRFSGLQFPNYSSELNVNALELDDSALYLCASSLQGSYYGYTFGSGTRLTVV.

The rearrangement uses TRBV27 and TRBJ1-6, with 8 bases lining up with TRBD1. Germline V lookup: CDR1 MNHEY, CDR2 SMNVEV (reference sequence). Trimming took 0 bases from V and 8 from J; bases not matched to a gene: 18. The CDR3 length is 20 residues. CDR3 region: CASSLSVRGLVKGKDSPLHF. The CDR3 DNA reads as TGTGCCAGCAGTTTATCAGTCAGGGGGCTGGTAAAGGGCAAGGATTCACCCCTCCACTTT.

The J gene is TRBJ1-1, the V gene TRBV6-1, with TRBD1 as a possible D gene (6 bases). V was cut by 9 bases and J by 0 bases, with 14 bases left in between. Germline values: CDR1 MNHNS, CDR2 SASEGT. The CDR3 sequence is 14 residues long. The CDR3 sequence: CASKIRGMNTEAFF. CDR3 DNA sequence: TGTGCCAGTAAGATTAGGGGGATGAACACTGAAGCTTTCTTT.

The chain uses TRBV15 and TRBJ2-1, with 8 bases identical to TRBD2. This CDR3 comprises 15 residues. CDR1 is LNHNV, CDR2 YYDKDF, per germline (reference sequence). The V segment lost 0 bases and the J segment 8 bases; nucleotides outside the gene matches: 6. CDR3 loop: CATSRDRAGGDEQFF. In DNA, the CDR3 is TGTGCCACCAGCAGAGATAGGGCGGGAGGAGATGAGCAGTTCTTC.

J is TRBJ2-2 and V is TRBV5-1; a weak D match, TRBD1 (5 bases). This CDR3 comprises 15 residues. Trimming took off 4 bases at V and 6 bases at J, with 16 bases between the two ends. Germline V CDR1 and CDR2: SGHRS, YFSETQ. The CDR3 sequence: CASSPLPGFPGELFF. In nucleotides, the CDR3 is TGCGCCAGCAGCCCCCTACCAGGGTTCCCCGGGGAGCTGTTTTTT.

The chain joins TRBV7-8 to TRBJ2-5, with 16 positions matching TRBD2. The trim removed 3 bases at V and 1 base at J, leaving 2 bases unmatched. Germline-derived CDR1 and CDR2 are SGHVS and FQNEAQ. The CDR3 sequence is 17 residues long. This CDR3 reads CASSLGLAGGLQETQYF. The CDR3 nucleotides read TGTGCCAGCAGCTTGGGACTAGCGGGGGGGCTCCAAGAGACCCAGTACTTC.

J is TRBJ1-3 and V is TRBV4-2; D gene unclear. Germline V lookup: CDR1 LGHNA, CDR2 YNFKEQ. V shed 4 bases and J shed 4 bases, with 8 bases lying between them. The CDR3 sequence is 13 residues long. The CDR3 loop reads CASSLDGGNTIYF. The CDR3 DNA reads TGTGCCAGCAGCCTAGACGGGGGAAACACCATATATTTT.

The chain's CDR3 is CASSPSLLGNEQFF. In DNA, the CDR3 is TGCGCCAGCAGCCCCTCACTACTAGGCAATGAGCAGTTCTTC. The V gene is TRBV5-1, the J gene TRBJ2-1; D may be TRBD2 (5 bases). Trimming took off 4 bases at V and 6 bases at J, with 14 bases between the two ends. CDR1 and CDR2 (germline): SGHRS, YFSETQ. CDR3 size: 14 residues.

The chain has TRBV19 and TRBJ1-2; perhaps TRBD1 as D (6 bases). The CDR3 has 13 amino acids. V was pared by 3 bases and J by 6 bases, with 11 bases between. Germline CDR1 LNHDA, CDR2 SQIVND (reference sequence). The CDR3, as DNA: TGTGCCAGTAGTATTTGGGCAGGGGATGGCTACACCTTC. Amino acid sequence: CASSIWAGDGYTF.

Here the CDR3 reads CASSQGEDTEAFF. For the CDR3, the DNA is TGTGCCAGTAGTCAAGGGGAAGACACTGAAGCTTTCTTT. V usage is TRBV19 and J usage is TRBJ1-1; the D gene is possibly TRBD1 (5 bases). V lost 5 bases, J lost 3 bases, and 10 bases lay in between. This CDR3 spans 13 amino acids. The germline V gene encodes CDR1 LNHDA and CDR2 SQIVND (reference sequence). Full variable domain (rest looked up from reference TRBV19 and TRBJ1-1): DGGITQSPKYLFRKEGQNVTLSCEQNLNHDAMYWYRQDPGQGLRLIYYSQIVNDFQKGDIAEGYSVSREKKESFPLTVTSAQKNPTAFYLCASSQGEDTEAFFGQGTRLTVV.

The V gene is TRBV11-3, the J gene TRBJ2-3; tentative D call: TRBD1 (6 bases). Trimming took off 2 bases at V and 3 bases at J, with 15 bases between the two ends. This CDR3 has 16 residues. The germline CDR1 and CDR2 sequences are SGHNT and YENEEA. CDR3: CASSLNGQGSTDTQYF. The CDR3, as DNA: TGTGCCAGCAGCTTAAACGGGCAGGGGTCTACAGATACGCAGTATTTT.

The chain combines TRBV5-1 with TRBJ2-5; 10 bases map to TRBD1. The J call may be faulty, since TRBJ2-7 better matches the DNA end. In germline, CDR1 is SGHRS, CDR2 YFSETQ. The CDR3 sequence is 16 residues long. The CDR3 protein is CASSIPRDRGDHEQYF. The CDR3, as DNA: TGCGCCAGCAGCATTCCCCGGGACAGGGGAGACCACGAGCAGTACTTC.

The chain combines TRBV9 with TRBJ1-1, with TRBD1 as a possible D gene (5 bases). The V end was cut by 4 bases, the J end by 4 bases, with 14 bases between. There are 14 residues in the CDR3. The germline V gene encodes CDR1 SGDLS and CDR2 YYNGEE. In DNA form, the CDR3 reads TGTGCCAGCAGCCAGGGTCCCACCGGCACTGAAGCTTTCTTT. Translating it yields CASSQGPTGTEAFF.

This chain uses TRBV27 with TRBJ1-6, with TRBD1 as a possible D gene (5 bases). V dropped 5 bases and J dropped 4 bases, with 9 bases sitting between them. This CDR3 region has 14 residues. Per the germline V gene, CDR1 is MNHEY and CDR2 is SMNVEV (reference sequence). CDR3 residues: CASSLQGYNSPLHF. In nucleotides, the CDR3 is TGTGCCAGCAGTCTCCAGGGTTATAATTCACCCCTCCACTTT.